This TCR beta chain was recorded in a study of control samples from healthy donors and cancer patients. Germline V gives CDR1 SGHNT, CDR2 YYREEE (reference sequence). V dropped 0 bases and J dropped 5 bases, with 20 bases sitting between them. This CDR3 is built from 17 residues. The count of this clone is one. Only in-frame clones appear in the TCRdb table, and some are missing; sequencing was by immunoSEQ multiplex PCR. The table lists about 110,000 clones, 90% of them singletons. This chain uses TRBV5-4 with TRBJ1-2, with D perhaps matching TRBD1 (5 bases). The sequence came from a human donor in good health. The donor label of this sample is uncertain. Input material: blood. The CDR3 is CASSLDGGMPFRYGYTF. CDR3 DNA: TGTGCCAGCAGCTTGGATGGGGGGATGCCCTTTAGGTATGGCTACACCTTC.